The 22 T cell receptor beta chains listed next were all sequenced from one sample in a study. In TCRdb, the 5' RACE reads were re-called with MiXCR into one record per CDR3 protein. The sample has around 8,300 distinct CDR3 sequences; under 50% are singletons. Tregs were sorted as CD4+CD25+CD127-/low cells. Sequencing was carried out using Tregs sorted from a lymph node. The receptors were sampled from a female donor with breast cancer.

The chain recombines TRBV6-1 with TRBJ1-2; tentative D call: TRBD1 (6 bases). CDR1 MNHNS and CDR2 SASEGT come from the germline V gene. The CDR3 has 14 residues. V gave up 7 bases and J gave up 4 bases, with 16 bases separating them. Here the CDR3 reads CASTKDRQSYGYTF. CDR3 DNA: TGTGCCAGCACCAAGGACAGACAGAGCTATGGCTACACCTTC.

The chain links TRBV7-9 to TRBJ2-1; D is unclear. Germline V CDR1 and CDR2: SEHNR, FQNEAQ (reference sequence). This CDR3 is built from 15 residues. With 2 bases removed from V and 2 bases from J, the gap between germline ends came to 10 bases. CDR3 in amino acids: CASSLQAMTYNEQFF. CDR3 sequence (DNA): TGTGCCAGCAGCTTACAAGCGATGACCTACAATGAGCAGTTCTTC.

The rearrangement links TRBV20-1 to TRBJ2-7; no firm D call. Trimming took off 1 base at V and 5 bases at J, with 12 bases between the two ends. From germline, CDR1 is DFQATT and CDR2 SNEGSKA (reference sequence). The CDR3 has 13 amino acids. CDR3 bases: TGCAGTGCTAGAGCCCCCTCGAAGAACGAGCAGTACTTC. Translating gives CSARAPSKNEQYF.

The V and J genes are TRBV4-1 and TRBJ2-7; no definite D call. CDR1 is MGHRA, CDR2 YSYEKL, per germline. The length of the CDR3 is 13 residues. V lost 1 base to trimming and J lost 5 bases, with 9 bases between them. Here the CDR3 DNA reads TGCGCCAGCAGCCAAGTTGGTGTAGACGAGCAGTACTTC. Translated, it gives CASSQVGVDEQYF.

J is TRBJ1-1 and V is TRBV5-1; D is unresolved. V lost 2 bases, J lost 7 bases, and 12 bases lay in between. Germline V CDR1 and CDR2: SGHRS, YFSETQ. This CDR3 is 13 amino acids long. The CDR3 is CASSFPDGLEAFF. CDR3 sequence (DNA): TGCGCCAGCAGCTTCCCGGACGGCCTTGAAGCTTTCTTT.

V usage is TRBV6-5 and J usage is TRBJ2-7, with 7 positions matching TRBD1. From germline, CDR1 is MNHEY and CDR2 SVGAGI. V was clipped by 5 bases and J by 3 bases; unmatched bases: 7. CDR3 length: 14 amino acids. CDR3 residues: CASSQPGQYYEQYF. The CDR3 DNA follows: TGTGCCAGCAGTCAGCCGGGACAGTACTACGAGCAGTACTTC.

About this clonotype itself: The junction differs from germline at one of its ends, possibly a read error. This chain uses TRBV5-1 with TRBJ1-1; D is undetermined. Per the germline V gene, CDR1 is SGHRS and CDR2 is YFSETQ. The CDR3 runs 13 residues. CDR3 bases: TGCGCCAGCAGCCTAAGAGGGAACACTGAAGCTTCCTTT. The encoded protein is CASSLRGNTEASF.

V usage is TRBV10-1 and J usage is TRBJ2-2; tentatively, D is TRBD2 (6 bases). The V end lost 5 bases, the J end lost 4 bases, and 11 bases lay between the germline ends. There are 14 residues in the CDR3. Germline CDR1 reads WNHNN; CDR2 reads SYGVQD (reference sequence). The CDR3 sequence is CASSKDYRTGELFF. CDR3 DNA sequence: TGCGCCAGCAGTAAGGACTACCGCACCGGGGAGCTGTTTTTT.

The chain couples TRBV4-2 to TRBJ2-2, with 12 bases identical to TRBD2. The CDR3 is made up of 18 amino acids. With 1 base clipped from V and 2 bases from J, the junction kept 5 bases outside the gene matches. The V gene's germline CDR1 is LGHNA and CDR2 YNFKEQ. CDR3 region: CASSQALGLAGNTGELFF. CDR3 nucleotides: TGTGCCAGCAGCCAAGCCCTTGGACTAGCGGGAAACACCGGGGAGCTGTTTTTT.

The chain is built from TRBV29-1 and TRBJ1-3, with 10 bases identical to TRBD1. The CDR3 sequence is 15 residues long. In germline, CDR1 is SQVTM, CDR2 ANQGSEA. With V trimmed by 7 bases and J by 7 bases, 13 bases remained unmatched. The CDR3: CSATPGQGTSNTIYF. In DNA, the CDR3 is TGCAGCGCTACACCGGGACAGGGGACTTCGAACACCATATATTTT.

In this sample, this clonotype turned up a few times. The chain combines TRBV20-1 with TRBJ2-7; 7 bases are shared with TRBD1. After removal of 6 bases from V and 2 bases from J, the junction contained 7 bases not matched to a gene. The germline CDR1 and CDR2 sequences are DFQATT and SNEGSKA (reference sequence). The CDR3 covers 13 residues. This CDR3 reads CSAPGQMTYEQYF. CDR3 sequence (DNA): TGCAGTGCCCCGGGACAGATGACCTACGAGCAGTACTTC.

The V gene is TRBV7-9, the J gene TRBJ1-3, with 8 bases that match TRBD1. Germline V gives CDR1 SEHNR, CDR2 FQNEAQ (reference sequence). CDR3 length equals 14 residues. The J segment lost 5 bases and the V segment lost 6 bases, leaving 6 bases of the junction unmatched. In DNA, the CDR3 is TGTGCCAGCAGACCCGACAGGGGCAGAAACACCATATATTTT. Encoded protein: CASRPDRGRNTIYF.

CDR3 nucleotides: TGCGCCAGCAGCCAAGCGGCGGGATACACCGGGGAGCTGTTTTTT. The encoded protein is CASSQAAGYTGELFF. V and J are TRBV4-1 and TRBJ2-2; a weak D match, TRBD2 (6 bases). V gave up 1 base and J gave up 3 bases, with 9 bases separating them. The germline CDR1 and CDR2 sequences are MGHRA and YSYEKL. The length of the CDR3 is 15 residues.

The rearrangement links TRBV7-8 to TRBJ2-6; perhaps D is TRBD1 or TRBD2 (5 bases each). The germline CDR1 and CDR2 sequences are SGHVS and FQNEAQ. V lost 2 bases to trimming and J lost 2 bases, with 7 bases between them. The CDR3 contains 15 residues. CDR3 bases: TGTGCCAGCAGCTTATGGGGGACTGGGGCCAACGTCCTGACTTTC. Its translation: CASSLWGTGANVLTF.

There are a few counts of this clonotype. J is TRBJ2-5 and V is TRBV7-3; 10 bases align to TRBD2. The CDR3 has 18 residues. Unmatched junction bases numbered 17, after V lost 8 bases and J lost 2 bases. Germline-derived CDR1 and CDR2 are SGHTA and FQGTGA. The CDR3 loop is CASGGKEREGRVQETQYF. In nucleotides, the CDR3 is TGTGCCAGCGGGGGCAAAGAGCGGGAGGGCCGGGTACAAGAGACCCAGTACTTC.

Remarks on this clonotype: The junction and the germline gene differ at one end; a read error may be behind it. This chain uses TRBV28 with TRBJ2-3; 10 positions agree with TRBD2. CDR1 is MDHEN and CDR2 is SYDVKM in the germline V gene. This CDR3 is built from 15 residues. The CDR3 sequence: CAIGTGAGGPDTLYF. In DNA, the CDR3 is TGTGCCATCGGGACGGGAGCGGGAGGGCCAGATACGCTGTACTTT.

The chain joins TRBV7-6 to TRBJ2-1; TRBD2 agrees at 7 bases. Germline CDR1 SGHVS, CDR2 FNYEAQ. The V and J ends lost 1 base and 6 bases, in that order; junction bases with no gene match: 12. This CDR3 is built from 17 residues. CDR3: CASSLGARGRAPNEQFF. The CDR3 nucleotides read TGTGCCAGCAGCTTAGGGGCTCGAGGGAGGGCCCCCAATGAGCAGTTCTTC.

This chain uses TRBV5-1 with TRBJ2-1; D is possibly TRBD1 or TRBD2 (5 bases each). V lost 6 bases, J lost 1 base, and 17 bases lay in between. CDR1 and CDR2 (germline): SGHRS, YFSETQ. The CDR3 covers 16 residues. The CDR3: CASTPTGLQSYNEQFF. The CDR3 DNA is TGCGCCAGCACACCTACAGGACTTCAGTCCTACAATGAGCAGTTCTTC.

This clonotype has more than one count but fewer than ten. This rearrangement joins TRBV6-5 to TRBJ1-5; no definite D call. The germline gives CDR1 MNHEY, CDR2 SVGAGI. The V and J ends lost 6 bases and 1 base respectively, with 13 bases between them. The CDR3 totals 15 residues. The DNA for the CDR3 is TGTGCCAGCAGCCTCTCTGCTGGAAGCAATCAGCCCCAGCATTTT. This encodes CASSLSAGSNQPQHF.

This clonotype is deemed medium-sized. The chain is built from TRBV30 and TRBJ2-5; D not certain. This CDR3 has 13 residues. Per germline, CDR1 GTSNPN and CDR2 SVGIG (reference sequence). V shed 4 bases and J shed 5 bases, with 14 bases lying between them. CDR3 coding DNA: TGTGCCTGGAACTCGGCGGTTTGGGAGACCCAGTACTTC. It encodes CAWNSAVWETQYF.

With respect to this clonotype: The CDR3 does not close with the conserved phenylalanine or tryptophan, likely indicating a read error. The chain has TRBV6-5 and TRBJ2-1; a possible D gene is TRBD1 (6 bases). Per germline, CDR1 MNHEY and CDR2 SVGAGI. This CDR3 is 15 amino acids long. Trimming removed 3 bases from V and 7 bases from J, with 16 bases in between. Here the CDR3 DNA reads TGTGCCAGCAGTTATTCCGAAACAGGGAGTAATGAGCAGTTCTCC. It is translated as CASSYSETGSNEQFS.

This clonotype was seen only a few times. V and J are TRBV10-3 and TRBJ1-5; tentative D call: TRBD1 (5 bases). This CDR3 is 14 amino acids long. The V gene's germline CDR1 is ENHRY and CDR2 SYGVKD. The chain's CDR3 is CASRDAAGNQPQHF. The CDR3 DNA is TGTGCTTCCCGCGATGCCGCAGGGAACCAGCCCCAGCATTTT.